A single TCR beta chain is shown here with its context. Authors' methods: Amplification with reference gene primers provided the estimates of nucleated cell counts. Clones were read by immunoSEQ multiplex PCR, and TCRdb kept only the in-frame ones, dropping some. V and J calls and clone size are those listed in that table; D and trimming were worked out from the DNA. The profile shows fewer than 150,000 clones, more than 85% of them singletons. This sample is part of a study of blood T cell repertoires in COVID-19. Overall study context: COVID-19 samples from acute and convalescent phases originated in the United States, Italy and Spain. T cells, B-cell-depleted T cells, or PBMCs supplied cDNA or gDNA.

The sample consisted of peripheral blood. The clonotype comes from a human donor in a cohort sampled during active COVID-19.

In DNA form, the CDR3 reads TGTGCCAGCAGCTCCGGGACTAACAATGAGCAGTTCTTC. Translation gives CASSSGTNNEQFF. The chain has TRBV7-3 and TRBJ2-1, with 7 bases fitting TRBD2. With 4 bases clipped from V and 5 bases from J, the junction kept 2 bases outside the gene matches. Germline CDR1 reads SGHTA; CDR2 reads FQGTGA. This CDR3 has 13 residues.